This paragraph covers one T cell receptor beta chain sequence. The data belong to a study of blood T cell repertoires in COVID-19. The protocol was immunoSEQ multiplex PCR, while the TCRdb copy is restricted to in-frame clones and leaves out a portion. The sample records some 290,000 clones, approximately 89% being singletons. The origin of this receptor is a woman aged 25 to 39 who had recovered from COVID-19. The specimen was PBMCs or T cells enriched from blood (not recorded which).

CDR3: CASSWTGQGSYEQYF. The CDR3, as DNA: TGTGCCAGCAGCTGGACGGGACAGGGATCCTACGAGCAGTACTTC. The chain employs TRBV25-1 and TRBJ2-7; 9 nucleotides align to TRBD1. This CDR3 contains 15 residues. Germline V gene lookup returns CDR1 MGHDK and CDR2 SYGVNS. J lost 1 base, V lost 6 bases, and 7 bases had no gene match.